Listed here are 12 T cell receptor beta chains from one sample, sequenced in a study of blood T cell repertoires in COVID-19. Measured with immunoSEQ multiplex PCR; TCRdb has only the in-frame clones, and not every one. The data hold over 110,000 clones, with 88% observed a single time. Sample: peripheral blood. These receptors came from a woman between 50 and 59 years old with acute or convalescent COVID-19.

The chain links TRBV3-1 (or the pseudogene TRBV3-2) to TRBJ2-7; perhaps TRBD1 as D (6 bases). The germline V gene encodes CDR1 LGHDT and CDR2 YNNKEL (reference sequence). The CDR3 covers 14 residues. Trimming left V 0 bases short and J 0 bases short, with 6 bases between. For the CDR3, the DNA is TGTGCCAGCAGCCAAGAAGGGGGCTCCTACGAGCAGTACTTC. The encoded protein is CASSQEGGSYEQYF.

Note on this clone: This sample includes further DNA sequences coding for the same CDR3. V and J are TRBV18 and TRBJ2-6; tentatively, D is TRBD1 (6 bases). Deletions cut 1 base from V and 4 bases from J, with 11 bases between. The CDR3 totals 16 residues. Germline V gene data show CDR1 as KGHSH and CDR2 as LQKENI. CDR3 in amino acids: CASSPQQGTGANVLTF. The CDR3 DNA is TGTGCCAGCTCACCACAACAGGGTACCGGGGCCAACGTCCTGACTTTC.

The rearrangement joins TRBV6-5 to TRBJ1-5, with 8 bases fitting TRBD1. Germline V gives CDR1 MNHEY, CDR2 SVGAGI. The CDR3 loop spans 12 amino acids. Trimming took 6 bases from V and 5 from J; bases not matched to a gene: 0. CDR3 sequence: CASRQGDQPQHF. CDR3 DNA sequence: TGTGCCAGCAGACAGGGGGATCAGCCCCAGCATTTT.

The V call is TRBV7-9, the J call TRBJ2-3; D may be TRBD2 (5 bases). The V and J ends lost 5 bases and 1 base respectively, with 13 bases between them. CDR1 is SEHNR, CDR2 FQNEAQ, per germline (reference sequence). The CDR3 sequence is 15 residues long. The CDR3 here is CASSPASGGTDTQYF. In DNA, the CDR3 is TGTGCCAGCAGCCCCGCATCCGGGGGCACAGATACGCAGTATTTT.

This clone was seen a single time. V is TRBV25-1 and J is TRBJ1-1; D perhaps matches TRBD1 (5 bases). Germline assignment: CDR1 MGHDK and CDR2 SYGVNS. Trimming shortened V by 8 bases and J by 0 bases, and 16 bases separated the two germline ends. The CDR3 length is 15 residues. The CDR3, as DNA: TGTGCCAGCTCCGGACAAACTCTAATGAACACTGAAGCTTTCTTT. It codes for CASSGQTLMNTEAFF.

V is TRBV24-1 and J is TRBJ2-5; 7 positions match TRBD1. V dropped 5 bases and J dropped 5; count of bases not matched to a gene: 7. CDR1 and CDR2 (germline): KGHDR, SFDVKD. CDR3 length equals 14 residues. This chain's CDR3 is CATSGTGERETQYF. Here the CDR3 DNA reads TGTGCCACCAGTGGTACAGGGGAAAGGGAGACCCAGTACTTC.

This clone appeared a few times. The rearrangement links TRBV7-2 to TRBJ1-2; TRBD1 might be the D (6 bases). Looked up from germline, CDR1 is SGHTA and CDR2 is FQGNSA. The CDR3 is 15 residues long. Trimming removed 2 bases at V and 6 bases at J, with 16 bases between. The CDR3 loop reads CASSLRQGRINGYTF. The CDR3 DNA sequence: TGTGCCAGCAGCTTAAGGCAGGGGCGCATTAATGGCTACACCTTC.

The CDR3 DNA reads as TGCGCCAGCAGCCCCCGACTAGCGGGTGCTGTGGAGACCCAGTACTTC. As protein: CASSPRLAGAVETQYF. The chain is built from TRBV4-1 and TRBJ2-5, with TRBD2 identical over 10 bases. This CDR3 comprises 16 residues. V was clipped by 4 bases and J by 5 bases; unmatched bases: 10. Germline CDR1 reads MGHRA; CDR2 reads YSYEKL.

This clone appeared a single time. The rearrangement uses TRBV16 and TRBJ1-1; D gene ambiguous. The CDR3 runs to 14 residues. The V gene lost 0 bases and the J gene lost 4 bases, with 9 bases spanning the gap. Germline CDR1 KGHSY, CDR2 FQNENV. CDR3: CASSQSQRSTEAFF. As DNA, the CDR3 is TGTGCCAGCAGCCAATCGCAGAGGTCCACTGAAGCTTTCTTT.

This chain's CDR3 is CSAGIYYGYTF. The CDR3 DNA reads TGCAGTGCCGGGATCTACTATGGCTACACCTTC. This chain joins TRBV20-1 and TRBJ1-2; D gene uncertain. V lost 6 bases and J 3 bases, leaving 8 bases between the germline ends. From germline, CDR1 is DFQATT and CDR2 SNEGSKA (reference sequence). CDR3 length equals 11 residues.

This clone was seen only once. J is TRBJ1-1 and V is TRBV3-1 (or the pseudogene TRBV3-2); tentative D call: TRBD1 (5 bases). In germline, CDR1 is LGHDT, CDR2 YNNKEL (reference sequence). V lost 4 bases and J 7 bases, leaving 22 bases between the germline ends. This CDR3 comprises 16 residues. The CDR3 sequence is CASSPVLQAVSGEAFF. The CDR3 DNA is TGTGCCAGCAGCCCCGTCCTACAGGCGGTGAGTGGTGAAGCTTTCTTT.

V usage is TRBV2 and J usage is TRBJ2-5; TRBD1 agrees at 7 bases. In germline, CDR1 is SNHLY, CDR2 FYNNEI. V dropped 6 bases and J dropped 2; count of bases not matched to a gene: 9. There are 15 residues in the CDR3. The CDR3 is CASRETGIMQETQYF. CDR3 sequence (DNA): TGTGCCAGCAGAGAGACAGGGATCATGCAAGAGACCCAGTACTTC. Drawing the rest from reference TRBV2 and TRBJ2-5, the complete variable domain is EPEVTQTPSHQVTQMGQEVILRCVPISNHLYFYWYRQILGQKVEFLVSFYNNEISEKSEIFDDQFSVERPDGSNFTLKIRSTKLEDSAMYFCASRETGIMQETQYFGPGTRLLVL.